A selection of T cell receptor beta chains follows, all from one sample in a study of OX40 agonist ivuxolimab in advanced cancers. Here immunoSEQ multiplex PCR was the method, and the copy in TCRdb shows in-frame clones only, minus some. The sample yields about 25,000 clones, around 79% seen once. Sequenced material: CD4+ or CD8+ T cells sorted from blood, taken in a trial of the OX40 agonist ivuxolimab. The receptors stem from an adult with an advanced solid tumor such as melanoma, head and neck, liver or kidney cancer. Each CDR3 is given with its conserved first and last residue. Each record gives: V gene, clone size, J gene, D gene, CDR3 DNA, CDR3 protein. The D gene is left open where the match is weak. Some rows mark clone size as missing; the rest say once, few, many or name a class of expanded clone.

TRBV15	NA	TRBJ2-2	NA	TGTGCCACCAGCAGAGGAGGCGGGTCGCCGGCGAACACCGGGGAGCTGTTTTTT	CATSRGGGSPANTGELFF
TRBV7-6	NA	TRBJ2-7	NA	TGTGCCAGCAGCTTAGATCCAGGGATTTACGAGCAGTACTTC	CASSLDPGIYEQYF
TRBV19	NA	TRBJ2-7	NA	TGTGCCAGTAGTATAGGACCAGCTACCTACGAGCAGTACTTC	CASSIGPATYEQYF
TRBV2	NA	TRBJ1-1	NA	TGTGCCAGCAGTGAAGCACTTGAGGGGGATAGTACTGAAGCTTTCTTT	CASSEALEGDSTEAFF
TRBV5-4	NA	TRBJ1-2	TRBD1	TGTGCCAGCAGCTTACAGGGGACCTATGGCTACACCTTC	CASSLQGTYGYTF
TRBV19	few	TRBJ2-7	NA	TGTGCCAGTAGCCGGGTCTCCTACGAGCAGTACTTC	CASSRVSYEQYF
TRBV5-8	NA	TRBJ2-3	NA	TGTGCCAGCAGCTTGGAGGTAGGCACAGATACGCAGTATTTT	CASSLEVGTDTQYF
TRBV2	NA	TRBJ2-3	NA	TGTGCCAGCAGTGAAGTGGTATTCGGCGGCCCTAGCACAGATACGCAGTATTTT	CASSEVVFGGPSTDTQYF
TRBV7-9	NA	TRBJ1-4	NA	TGTGCCAGCAGGACCACTGACAGACTTCTCTATCCTGACGAAAAACTGTTTTTT	CASRTTDRLLYPDEKLFF
TRBV28	few	TRBJ1-5	NA	TGTGCCAGCAGACACCCACCAGGGGTTCGCAATCAGCCCCAGCATTTT	CASRHPPGVRNQPQHF